Included here is one T cell receptor (beta chain) sequence, with context. This CDR3 has 17 residues. The germline V gene encodes CDR1 MNHNY and CDR2 SVGAGI (reference sequence). V was clipped by 5 bases and J by 0 bases, with 17 bases between them. Here immunoSEQ multiplex PCR was the method, and the copy in TCRdb shows in-frame clones only, minus some. The table includes around 190,000 clones, about four fifths detected once. These data belong to a study of blood T cell repertoires in COVID-19. On the study more broadly: In each case, the material was cDNA or gDNA derived from T cells, B-cell-depleted T cells, or PBMCs.

The receptor comes from a man aged 55 to 70 with acute or convalescent COVID-19. Input material: peripheral blood. The rearrangement links TRBV6-6 to TRBJ1-5; unclear D gene. CDR3 DNA sequence: TGTGCCAGCAGTCCTAGGGCGGGAGGGAATAGCAATCAGCCCCAGCATTTT. Its translation is CASSPRAGGNSNQPQHF.